This TCR beta chain is drawn from a study of T cell responses to AZD1222 COVID-19 vaccine (TCRdb year 2021). Broadly, across the study: AZD1222 recipients with second doses at about 4 weeks or about 12 weeks were pooled, because spike-specific TCR depth and breadth did not differ between schedules. A total of 233 trial participants underwent TCR sequencing, of whom 200 to 220 had received two doses of AZD1222 and some 25 had received two doses of the MenACWY control vaccine. Trial participants were enrolled by age into subgroups of 18-55, 56-69 and 70-plus years, and approximately 150, 30 and 60 TCR-sequenced participants, respectively, were included in these subgroups. On the study overall, not on this receptor specifically: The 56-69-year group was small, and its depth increase did not reach significance, likely because of low power. Conclusions about previously exposed vaccinees are limited because only a handful of AZD1222 recipients were SARS-CoV-2 seropositive at baseline. No day 14 peak-response samples were available, so repertoires were characterized only after the peak T cell response. Epitopes outside the regions mutated in the B.1.351 and B.1.1.7 variants were reportedly recognized by nearly half of the unique spike-specific TCRs. Spike-specific TCR breadth and depth rose significantly after two AZD1222 doses compared with day 0 and with MenACWY recipients. Participants were mostly white British and included more females than males, and it was suggested by the authors that clonal diversity may have been underestimated. The whole spike protein was spanned by vaccine-associated CD4 TCRs, and dominant responses were seen in regions 160-218 and 743-854.

The time point label, as the study defines it: baseline before first vaccination. Vaccinee samples came from UK trials COV001 and COV002, including a single-blind randomized controlled phase 2/3 trial of AZD1222 (ChAdOx1 nCoV-19) in healthy adults. For TCRbeta chain sequencing, PBMC samples from trial participants were taken at day 0 and at day 28 after the second dose. The CDR3 regions of human TCRbeta chains were subjected to immunosequencing. The paper's data handling went like this. Repertoire TCRs were matched against a reference library of SARS-CoV-2-specific TCRs generated with the MIRA antigen-specificity platform. Breadth meant the fraction of unique TCRs that were SARS-CoV-2-associated, whereas depth meant the fraction of total T cells that were SARS-CoV-2-associated. Using the MIRA data, each spike-specific TCR was mapped to the spike region that the TCR reacts to and placed in a CD4 or CD8 class. Log10-transformed breadth and depth values were compared by one-way ANOVA with Sidak's multiple comparisons tests. This is the immuneACCESS table as TCRdb keeps it, with only in-frame sequences that have V and J called. A part of the clones is gone; compared with another copy, unresolved V genes explain less than half, and the rest is unexplained. For V, J and clone size, that table is used; D and trimming come from the DNA. The sample profile shows around 50,000 clones; about 86% of them were found once. The ten largest clones capture roughly 10% of the sample.

In regard to this clone: Its recognized antigen is unknown. Base-call qualities are not available, and no considerably larger clone is one nucleotide away.

The CDR3 sequence holds 12 residues, the cysteine and phenylalanine included. Left in the record is the CDR3 DNA by itself, 36 bases read in frame from the first base. Per the germline V gene (reference sequence), DFQATT is the CDR1 and SNEGSKA is the CDR2. Cut back by 3 bases and 7 bases, the V and J ends lie 12 bases apart. The source is an adult in good health. The chain joins TRBV20-1 to TRBJ1-2; TRBD1 might be the D gene, on 5 matching bases. Sequences were derived from peripheral blood, sampled on day 0 of AZD1222 vaccination. The CDR3 amino acid sequence is: CSASGREGGYTF. At the DNA level, the sequence is TGCAGTGCTAGTGGCAGGGAAGGTGGCTACACCTTC.